These T cell receptor beta chains were read from a single sample in a study of identifying expanded T cells in peripheral blood. Measured with immunoSEQ multiplex PCR; TCRdb has only the in-frame clones, and not every one. Among tens of thousands of clones listed, around four fifths were seen once. Specimen: blood. These receptors were collected from a person between 18 and 75 years old in good health. Both conserved end residues are trimmed from each CDR3.

J gene	V gene	CDR3 protein
TRBJ2-3	TRBV4-1	ASRQGGLAGGTDTQY
TRBJ1-6	TRBV6-5	ASSYLNSPLH
TRBJ1-1	TRBV6-4	ASSGTGRATEAF
TRBJ2-7	TRBV9	ASSPRLAGGVGEQY
TRBJ1-5	TRBV7-8	ASSLLPQPNSNQPQH
TRBJ1-2	TRBV11-2	ASSLDLIGAII
TRBJ2-2	TRBV5-4	ASSLYGAVGTGELF
TRBJ2-7	TRBV6-5	ASSRGSRETGEQY
TRBJ1-5	TRBV6-1	ASSEGGHRDQPQH
TRBJ2-7	TRBV2	ASSEVGVWKQY
TRBJ2-1	TRBV27	ASSRQFSYNEQF
TRBJ2-1	TRBV28	ASSLPFYGPGSYNEQF
TRBJ2-2	TRBV7-9	ASSYGLAGAGELF
TRBJ2-3	TRBV28	ASRGSGGVQITDTQY
TRBJ2-1	TRBV11-2	ASSLDEQTSSYNEQF
TRBJ2-7	TRBV28	ASSLGYEQY
TRBJ2-3	TRBV28	ASSLVASGYSDTQY
TRBJ2-3	TRBV2	ASLPRQSTDTQY
TRBJ2-7	TRBV11-2	ASSLEREGYEQY
TRBJ1-3	TRBV10-3	AISDPTYSGNTIY
TRBJ1-2	TRBV7-2	ASSSRRIGGRISYGYT
TRBJ1-5	TRBV6-9	ASKARRSEPQH
TRBJ1-2	TRBV6-1	ASSEQIGDRGGYT
TRBJ2-6	TRBV5-1	ASSLEGASGANVLT
TRBJ1-5	TRBV6-1	ASSERPWNQPQH
TRBJ2-1	TRBV27	ASSLFGPGSYNEQF
TRBJ1-2	TRBV6-6	ASSPPTGDGYT
TRBJ2-1	TRBV28	ASRLASGNEQF
TRBJ2-5	TRBV18	ASSPGTGTQETQY
TRBJ1-3	TRBV13	ASSLGRLSGNTIY
TRBJ2-6	TRBV6-5	ASSQPGSGANVLT
TRBJ1-4	TRBV4-1	ASRTGRGGGNEKLF
TRBJ2-1	TRBV7-3	ASSLPHAGENEQF
TRBJ2-5	TRBV12-5	ASGPDGTKETQY
TRBJ1-1	TRBV6-5	ASSYGVTVNTEAF
TRBJ2-1	TRBV2	ASMWAGTHNEQF
TRBJ2-3	TRBV18	ASSPLTRGDTDTQY
TRBJ1-2	TRBV28	ASSLGEGGGYGYT